What follows are 29 T cell receptor beta chains derived from one specimen sequenced in a study of cytotoxic CD8 clonotypes in ibrutinib-treated CLL. Sequencing used immunoSEQ multiplex PCR; TCRdb keeps in-frame clones, though not all of them. The profile covers more than 25,000 clones, with 75% to 80% appearing a single time and about half taken by the ten largest. The sequencing used PBMCs, collected after 36 months of ibrutinib treatment. Every receptor here comes from a human donor with chronic lymphocytic leukemia.

The chain recombines TRBV5-6 with TRBJ1-2; D perhaps matches TRBD1 (6 bases). The CDR3 runs to 16 residues. Trimming took off 0 bases at V and 0 bases at J, with 12 bases between the two ends. Looked up from germline, CDR1 is SGHDT and CDR2 is YYEEEE. This chain's CDR3 is CASSLVPTGANYGYTF. The CDR3 DNA is TGTGCCAGCAGCTTGGTCCCGACAGGAGCTAACTATGGCTACACCTTC.

V gene TRBV9 combines with J gene TRBJ2-1, with TRBD2 identical over 7 bases. CDR3 length: 16 amino acids. CDR1 is SGDLS and CDR2 is YYNGEE in the germline V gene. Unmatched junction bases numbered 12, after V lost 4 bases and J lost 5 bases. The CDR3 coding sequence is TGTGCCAGCAGCCCCTGGGGGGGAGCTTTAGACAATGAGCAGTTCTTC. Its translation is CASSPWGGALDNEQFF.

The chain has TRBV6-5 and TRBJ1-2, with unresolved D. Germline V CDR1 and CDR2: MNHEY, SVGAGI. This CDR3 is 11 amino acids long. V lost 4 bases and J lost 6, with 6 bases in between. CDR3 region: CASSSQDGYTF. For the CDR3, the DNA is TGTGCCAGCAGTTCCCAGGATGGCTACACCTTC.

The chain employs TRBV7-3 and TRBJ2-3, with TRBD1 matching 11 bases. CDR1 and CDR2 (germline): SGHTA, FQGTGA. The length of the CDR3 is 15 residues. J lost 6 bases, V lost 0 bases, and 2 bases had no gene match. The CDR3 DNA reads TGTGCCAGCAGCTTAACGGGACAGGGGGTGGATACGCAGTATTTT. Protein: CASSLTGQGVDTQYF.

The sample holds a few counts of this clone. The chain carries TRBV9 and TRBJ2-7; TRBD2 is a possible D gene (6 bases). The V gene's germline CDR1 is SGDLS and CDR2 YYNGEE. Trimming stripped 3 bases from V and 2 bases from J, with 12 bases between. The CDR3 contains 14 residues. The CDR3 bases are TGTGCCAGCAGCGCCGCGGGGCTGACCTACGAGCAGTACTTC. This sequence encodes CASSAAGLTYEQYF.

V usage is TRBV18 and J usage is TRBJ2-1; 7 positions match TRBD1. Germline V lookup: CDR1 KGHSH, CDR2 LQKENI. This CDR3 has 14 amino acids. V was pared by 4 bases and J by 3 bases, with 3 bases of the junction left unmatched. Written as DNA, the CDR3 is TGTGCCAGCTCACGCCGGGACAGCTACAATGAGCAGTTCTTC. This encodes CASSRRDSYNEQFF.

This clone was seen only a few times. The chain is built from TRBV29-1 and TRBJ2-7; 7 bases are a match to TRBD2. The CDR3 is made up of 12 amino acids. Germline V gene sequence: CDR1 SQVTM, CDR2 ANQGSEA. Germline trimming cut 7 bases from V and 9 bases from J; bases unmatched to any gene: 12. CDR3 DNA: TGCAGCGCCGGGACTACAACGCGGGGGCAGTACTTC. Its protein is CSAGTTTRGQYF.

The chain couples TRBV4-2 to TRBJ2-2; a weak D match, TRBD2 (6 bases). Deletions cut 1 base from V and 3 bases from J, with 9 bases between. Looked up from germline, CDR1 is LGHNA and CDR2 is YNFKEQ. The CDR3 loop spans 15 amino acids. The chain's CDR3 is CASSQGDSDTGELFF. The CDR3 nucleotides read TGTGCCAGCAGCCAAGGGGACTCTGACACCGGGGAGCTGTTTTTT.

The V and J genes are TRBV19 and TRBJ2-7; D is perhaps TRBD1 or TRBD2 (5 bases each). Trimming removed 5 bases at V and 2 bases at J, with 13 bases between. The CDR3 covers 14 residues. Germline-derived CDR1 and CDR2 are LNHDA and SQIVND (reference sequence). The CDR3 DNA is TGTGCCAGTAGTCGACGGGACGGGACCTACGAGCAGTACTTC. Encoded protein: CASSRRDGTYEQYF.

This chain links TRBV13 with TRBJ2-3, with D possibly called TRBD1 or TRBD2 (6 bases each). The CDR3 length is 11 residues. V dropped 5 bases and J dropped 14 bases, with 14 bases sitting between them. CDR1 and CDR2 from the germline V gene are PRHDT and FYEKMQ (reference sequence). The CDR3 reads CASSLRGGRYF. The DNA of the CDR3 is TGTGCCAGCAGCCTCAGAGGGGGGAGGTATTTT.

CDR3 DNA sequence: TGTGCCAGCGTGGGACAGCTTATTGCTGGCTACACCTTC. Protein sequence: CASVGQLIAGYTF. V is TRBV2 and J is TRBJ1-2, with 7 nucleotides matching TRBD1. Germline V gives CDR1 SNHLY, CDR2 FYNNEI. The junction had 10 bases not matched to a gene; V was cut back by 8 bases and J by 7 bases. The CDR3 extends over 13 amino acids.

The rearrangement joins TRBV5-1 to TRBJ2-3; 8 positions agree with TRBD2. Germline V gene sequence: CDR1 SGHRS, CDR2 YFSETQ. The trim removed 6 bases at V and 3 bases at J, leaving 3 bases unmatched. The CDR3 spans 13 residues. The CDR3 loop is CASTRLATDTQYF. For the CDR3, the DNA is TGCGCCAGCACGAGACTAGCGACAGATACGCAGTATTTT.

The V call is TRBV4-2, the J call TRBJ2-2, with 10 bases that match TRBD2. This CDR3 has 20 amino acids. The V segment lost 2 bases and the J segment 4 bases; nucleotides outside the gene matches: 16. CDR1 is LGHNA and CDR2 is YNFKEQ in the germline V gene. This CDR3 is CASSQWGWASGGVSTGELFF. The CDR3 DNA reads TGTGCCAGCAGCCAATGGGGTTGGGCCAGCGGGGGGGTAAGCACCGGGGAGCTGTTTTTT.

This sequence joins TRBV19 and TRBJ1-5; 7 nucleotides match TRBD1. Germline CDR1 reads LNHDA; CDR2 reads SQIVND (reference sequence). J was trimmed by 7 bases and V by 11 bases; bases with no gene match: 17. This CDR3 comprises 15 residues. In DNA form, the CDR3 reads TGTGCCGCCCGCCCCAGAGGGGGCGCGTGGCAGCCCCAGCATTTT. This translates into CAARPRGGAWQPQHF. The full variable domain, with the rest looked up from reference TRBV19 and TRBJ1-5, is DGGITQSPKYLFRKEGQNVTLSCEQNLNHDAMYWYRQDPGQGLRLIYYSQIVNDFQKGDIAEGYSVSREKKESFPLTVTSAQKNPTAFYLCAARPRGGAWQPQHFGDGTRLSIL.

V and J are TRBV4-3 and TRBJ2-3; D might be TRBD1 (6 bases). Trimming removed 3 bases from V and 2 bases from J, with 18 bases in between. CDR3 length equals 17 residues. The V gene's germline CDR1 is LGHNA and CDR2 YSLEER. CDR3 loop: CASSQSPQGHPTDTQYF. The CDR3 DNA follows: TGCGCCAGCAGCCAGTCCCCCCAGGGGCACCCCACAGATACGCAGTATTTT.

This chain uses TRBV7-9 with TRBJ2-7; D call uncertain. The V end lost 5 bases, the J end lost 2 bases, and 13 bases lay between the germline ends. Germline CDR1 is SEHNR and CDR2 is FQNEAQ (reference sequence). The CDR3 length is 14 residues. As DNA, the CDR3 is TGTGCCAGCAGCCTAGGACCCTTCACCTACGAGCAGTACTTC. Its translation: CASSLGPFTYEQYF.

The V and J genes are TRBV19 and TRBJ2-7; no clear D. The germline CDR1 and CDR2 sequences are LNHDA and SQIVND (reference sequence). The length of the CDR3 is 13 residues. With 0 bases removed from V and 0 bases from J, the gap between germline ends came to 3 bases. In DNA, the CDR3 is TGTGCCAGTAGTATAGATCTCTCCTACGAGCAGTACTTC. Translating gives CASSIDLSYEQYF.

This chain joins TRBV11-2 and TRBJ2-5, with TRBD2 matching 7 bases. This CDR3 is 13 amino acids long. After removal of 3 bases from V and 5 bases from J, the junction contained 3 bases not matched to a gene. Germline CDR1 SGHAT, CDR2 FQNNGV. The CDR3 spells CASSFQRGETQYF. DNA for the CDR3: TGTGCCAGCAGCTTCCAGCGGGGCGAGACCCAGTACTTC.

The genes are TRBV5-1 and TRBJ2-3; 9 bases align to TRBD1. The germline V gene has CDR1 SGHRS and CDR2 YFSETQ. The CDR3 contains 13 residues. Trimming cost V 7 bases and J 5 bases; bases outside gene matches: 5. The DNA of the CDR3 is TGCGCCAGCTCCCGACAGGGGGGAGATACGCAGTATTTT. It is translated as CASSRQGGDTQYF.

This clone was detected once. The chain has TRBV10-3 and TRBJ1-5, with TRBD1 as a possible D gene (5 bases). Germline V gives CDR1 ENHRY, CDR2 SYGVKD. With 1 base removed from V and 7 bases from J, the gap between germline ends came to 8 bases. The CDR3 loop spans 13 amino acids. The CDR3 DNA reads TGTGCCATCAGTGAGTACGGGGACCAGCCCCAGCATTTT. Its protein product is CAISEYGDQPQHF.

The V call is TRBV5-1, the J call TRBJ2-2; either TRBD1 or TRBD2 may supply D (5 bases each). The CDR3 contains 15 residues. The V end lost 3 bases, the J end lost 7 bases, and 16 bases lay between the germline ends. The V gene's germline CDR1 is SGHRS and CDR2 YFSETQ. This CDR3 is CASSSIQGANGELFF. CDR3 DNA sequence: TGCGCCAGCAGCTCTATCCAGGGAGCGAACGGGGAGCTGTTTTTT.

The J gene is TRBJ2-3, the V gene TRBV7-9; a weak D match, TRBD1 (7 bases). V lost 3 bases and J 4 bases, leaving 17 bases between the germline ends. The germline V gene encodes CDR1 SEHNR and CDR2 FQNEAQ (reference sequence). The CDR3 has 16 residues. The CDR3 nucleotides are TGTGCCAGCAGCTTCCGGACAGGAGGGGAGGCAGATACGCAGTATTTT. Protein product: CASSFRTGGEADTQYF.

The CDR3, as DNA: TGTGCCAGCAGCTTACCGGCAGGGGAAGAGACCCAGTACTTC. Translation: CASSLPAGEETQYF. This chain connects TRBV7-8 to TRBJ2-5; D is perhaps TRBD1 (6 bases). V lost 2 bases and J lost 3, with 10 bases in between. Germline-derived CDR1 and CDR2 are SGHVS and FQNEAQ. The CDR3 has 14 residues.

This clone showed up just a few times. The DNA for the CDR3 is TGTGCCAGTAGTATTGGGACAGGCTATGGCTACACCTTC. It encodes CASSIGTGYGYTF. The chain has TRBV19 and TRBJ1-2; TRBD1 aligns across 8 bases. With 3 bases clipped from V and 4 bases from J, the junction kept 1 base outside the gene matches. The CDR3 loop spans 13 amino acids. Germline lookup yields CDR1 LNHDA and CDR2 SQIVND (reference sequence).

This clone was counted only a few times. The chain joins TRBV19 to TRBJ2-7, with TRBD2 matching 9 bases. The CDR3 sequence is 14 residues long. CDR1 and CDR2 from the germline V gene are LNHDA and SQIVND (reference sequence). Trimming removed 5 bases from V and 6 bases from J; junction bases left unmatched: 8. Here the CDR3 DNA reads TGTGCCAGTAGTCTTGGCGGGGGGGCCTCCGAGCAGTACTTC. Translation: CASSLGGGASEQYF.

The gene calls are TRBV19 and TRBJ1-5; D ambiguous. Looked up from germline, CDR1 is LNHDA and CDR2 is SQIVND (reference sequence). This CDR3 spans 14 amino acids. The germline V and J ends were trimmed by 7 bases and 6 bases, with 16 bases remaining between them. Here the CDR3 DNA reads TGTGCCAGTACCCCCCCCTTTGGCGGTCAGCCCCAGCATTTT. As protein: CASTPPFGGQPQHF.

V is TRBV6-6 and J is TRBJ2-7, with TRBD1 as a possible D gene (6 bases). V dropped 4 bases and J dropped 1 base, with 11 bases sitting between them. CDR1 is MNHNY and CDR2 is SVGAGI in the germline V gene (reference sequence). The CDR3 runs 14 residues. The CDR3 region has the DNA TGTGCCAGCAGTTTACCCCAGGGGTCCTACGAGCAGTACTTC. Translation: CASSLPQGSYEQYF.

The rearrangement joins TRBV7-6 to TRBJ2-7, with 13 bases matching TRBD2. Germline assignment: CDR1 SGHVS and CDR2 FNYEAQ. The junction had 2 bases not matched to a gene; V was cut back by 0 bases and J by 6 bases. The CDR3 consists of 15 residues. Here the CDR3 reads CASSLAGTSGVEQYF. CDR3 coding DNA: TGTGCCAGCAGCTTAGCCGGGACTAGCGGGGTCGAGCAGTACTTC.

The chain combines TRBV7-6 with TRBJ1-4, with TRBD1 identical over 7 bases. The CDR3 covers 14 residues. J lost 6 bases, V lost 4 bases, and 5 bases had no gene match. CDR1 SGHVS and CDR2 FNYEAQ come from the germline V gene. This CDR3 reads CASSSVDRDEKLFF. CDR3 DNA sequence: TGTGCCAGCAGCTCGGTAGACAGGGATGAAAAACTGTTTTTT.